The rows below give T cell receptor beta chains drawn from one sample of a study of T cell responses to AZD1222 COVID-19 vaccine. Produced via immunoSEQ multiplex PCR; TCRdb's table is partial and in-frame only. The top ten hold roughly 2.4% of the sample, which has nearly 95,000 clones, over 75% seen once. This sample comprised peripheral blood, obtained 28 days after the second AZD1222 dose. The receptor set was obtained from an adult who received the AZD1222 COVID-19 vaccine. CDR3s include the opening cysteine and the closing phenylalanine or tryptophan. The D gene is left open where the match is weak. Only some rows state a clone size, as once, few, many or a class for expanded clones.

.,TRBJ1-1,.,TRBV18,TGTGCCAGCTCACCAAGGGGACAGAACACTGAAGCTTTCTTT,CASSPRGQNTEAFF
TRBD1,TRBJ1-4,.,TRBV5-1,TGCGCCAGCAGCTCGGGACAGTATAATGAAAAACTGTTTTTT,CASSSGQYNEKLFF
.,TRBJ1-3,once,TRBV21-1,TGTGCCAGCAGCAAAAGGGAGGGACAGGGCTCTGGAAACACCATATATTTT,CASSKREGQGSGNTIYF
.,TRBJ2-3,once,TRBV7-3,TGTGCCAGCAGCTTATATATAGGCGGCGCAGATACGCAGTATTTT,CASSLYIGGADTQYF
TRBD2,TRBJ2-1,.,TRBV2,TGTGCCAGCAGGAAGGGACTAGCGTCCGACAATGAGCAGTTCTTC,CASRKGLASDNEQFF
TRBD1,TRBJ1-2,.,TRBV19,TGTGCCAGTAGTATACGGGACAGGGACCGTGGCTACACCTTC,CASSIRDRDRGYTF
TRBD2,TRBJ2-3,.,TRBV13,TGTGCCAGCAGCCCCCATAATAGCGGGGGGCAAGATACGCAGTATTTT,CASSPHNSGGQDTQYF
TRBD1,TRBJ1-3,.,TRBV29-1,TGCAGCGTTGAAGGAATTACAGGGGGCCGAAACACCATATATTTT,CSVEGITGGRNTIYF
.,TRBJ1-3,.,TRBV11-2,TGTGCCAGCAGCCGAACCCTCGGGACGACAGGAAACACCATATATTTT,CASSRTLGTTGNTIYF
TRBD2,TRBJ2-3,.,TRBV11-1,TGTGCCAGCAGCTTTCGGCTAGCGGGAAGCGCAGATACGCAGTATTTT,CASSFRLAGSADTQYF
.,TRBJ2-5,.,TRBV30,TGTGCCTGGAGCTCCGGGACCTCGGCTGAGACCCAGTACTTC,CAWSSGTSAETQYF
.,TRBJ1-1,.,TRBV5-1,TGCGCCAGCAGCTTGGGGATTGAGCCTAGTCCGAACACTGAAGCTTTCTTT,CASSLGIEPSPNTEAFF
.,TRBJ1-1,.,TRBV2,TGTGCCACCTCGTCGCAGGGACTCGACACTGAAGCTTTCTTT,CATSSQGLDTEAFF
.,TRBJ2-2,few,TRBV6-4,TGTGCCAGCAGTGACTCAGGGGACACCGGGGAGCTGTTTTTT,CASSDSGDTGELFF
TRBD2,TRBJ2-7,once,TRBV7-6,TGTGCCAGCAGCTTAGACCCCGGACTAGCGGGGTACTACGAGCAGTACTTC,CASSLDPGLAGYYEQYF
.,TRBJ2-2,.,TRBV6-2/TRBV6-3,TGTGCCAGCAGTTACCAGGGGATAGAAACCGGGGAGCTGTTTTTT,CASSYQGIETGELFF
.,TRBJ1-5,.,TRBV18,TGTGCCAGCTCACCCACCCCTAGGCATAGGATGATTTATAGCAATCAGCCCCAGCATTTT,CASSPTPRHRMIYSNQPQHF
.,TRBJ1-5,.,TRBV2,TGTGCCAGCAGGTGGGATCCTATGAGCAATCAGCCCCAGCATTTT,CASRWDPMSNQPQHF
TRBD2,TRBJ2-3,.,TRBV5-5,TGTGCCAGCAGCTTACAGACTAGCGCGGGGGTTGATACGCAGTATTTT,CASSLQTSAGVDTQYF
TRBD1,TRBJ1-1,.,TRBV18,TGTGCCAGCTCTCCGGGGACAGGCTTCAACACTGAAGCTTTCTTT,CASSPGTGFNTEAFF
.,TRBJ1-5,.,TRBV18,TGTGCCAGCTCACCGTTGGGAGGACAGCTAAGCAATCAGCCCCAGCATTTT,CASSPLGGQLSNQPQHF
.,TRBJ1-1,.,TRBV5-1,TGCGCCAGCAGCTTGGAATGGGGAATGAACACTGAAGCTTTCTTT,CASSLEWGMNTEAFF